The entry that follows covers one TCR beta chain sequence. V dropped 0 bases and J dropped 7 bases, with 10 bases sitting between them. This CDR3 comprises 12 residues. Germline CDR1 reads GTSNPN; CDR2 reads SVGIG (reference sequence). This entry comes from a study of blood T cell repertoires in COVID-19. About the research overall: Spain, Italy and the United States supplied samples that represented acute and convalescent COVID-19. T cells, B-cell-depleted T cells, or PBMCs provided the cDNA or gDNA that served as material.

Per the study methods: Reference gene primer amplification gave nucleated cell count estimates. Clones were sequenced by immunoSEQ multiplex PCR, and TCRdb holds only the in-frame ones, with some missing. V and J calls and clone size follow that table, whereas D and trimming were derived from the DNA. Of 250,000 or so clones listed, more than 70% are singletons. The chain has TRBV30 and TRBJ2-7, with D tentatively TRBD2 (7 bases). Sequencing was done on a sample of peripheral blood. The sequence was obtained from a woman in her fifties or sixties with acute or convalescent COVID-19. The CDR3 loop is CAWSVGGREQYF. The CDR3, as DNA: TGTGCCTGGAGTGTCGGGGGGCGGGAGCAGTACTTC.